A selection of T cell receptor beta chains follows, all from one sample in a study of blood T cell repertoires in COVID-19. Assay: immunoSEQ multiplex PCR; the TCRdb copy retains only in-frame clones and omits some. The table has 80,000 to 100,000 clones, roughly 89% seen once. Sequenced: peripheral blood. The source of these receptors is a human donor with COVID-19, enrolled during active disease. The donor label of this sample is uncertain. CDR3s include the opening cysteine and the closing phenylalanine or tryptophan. A D gene is named only where the DNA matches it firmly. Some rows have no size entry. The others give once, few or many, or a class for an expanded clone.

clone size: .; V gene: TRBV7-6; J gene: TRBJ2-6; D gene: .; CDR3 protein: CASSLWSGSGANVLTF; CDR3 DNA: TGTGCCAGCAGCTTATGGTCCGGCTCTGGGGCCAACGTCCTGACTTTC
clone size: .; V gene: TRBV5-1; J gene: TRBJ1-2; D gene: .; CDR3 protein: CASSIQGDYYGYTF; CDR3 DNA: TGCGCCAGCAGTATACAGGGAGACTATTATGGCTACACCTTC
clone size: .; V gene: TRBV7-9; J gene: TRBJ1-1; D gene: .; CDR3 protein: CASRSTGSRAEAFF; CDR3 DNA: TGTGCCAGCAGGTCTACAGGGTCCCGGGCAGAAGCTTTCTTT
clone size: .; V gene: TRBV5-1; J gene: TRBJ2-3; D gene: .; CDR3 protein: CASSLLEDTQYF; CDR3 DNA: TGCGCCAGCAGCTTGTTGGAGGATACGCAGTATTTT
clone size: .; V gene: TRBV5-1; J gene: TRBJ1-3; D gene: TRBD1; CDR3 protein: CASSPGQGVDTIYF; CDR3 DNA: TGCGCCAGCAGCCCGGGACAGGGTGTTGACACCATATATTTT
clone size: .; V gene: TRBV6-6; J gene: TRBJ1-4; D gene: TRBD1; CDR3 protein: CASSGTDGGEKLFF; CDR3 DNA: TGTGCCAGCAGTGGGACAGACGGTGGTGAAAAACTGTTTTTT
clone size: .; V gene: TRBV7-9; J gene: TRBJ1-2; D gene: TRBD1; CDR3 protein: CASSDRGRTYGYTF; CDR3 DNA: TGTGCCAGCAGCGACAGGGGGCGGACCTATGGCTACACCTTC
clone size: .; V gene: TRBV29-1; J gene: TRBJ2-1; D gene: .; CDR3 protein: CSGRVEEATNEQFF; CDR3 DNA: TGCAGCGGGCGTGTCGAGGAGGCCACAAATGAGCAGTTCTTC
clone size: .; V gene: TRBV3-1/TRBV3-2; J gene: TRBJ1-2; D gene: .; CDR3 protein: CASSQARVGGYTF; CDR3 DNA: TGTGCCAGCAGCCAAGCGCGGGTGGGTGGCTACACCTTC
clone size: .; V gene: TRBV10-1; J gene: TRBJ1-1; D gene: .; CDR3 protein: CASSGGNTEAFF; CDR3 DNA: TGCGCCAGCAGCGGGGGGAACACTGAAGCTTTCTTT
clone size: .; V gene: TRBV7-9; J gene: TRBJ1-2; D gene: .; CDR3 protein: CASSSPGGDGYTF; CDR3 DNA: TGTGCCAGCAGTTCACCCGGGGGAGATGGCTACACCTTC
clone size: .; V gene: TRBV11-2; J gene: TRBJ2-2; D gene: .; CDR3 protein: CASSFSIRAGELFF; CDR3 DNA: TGTGCCAGCAGCTTCTCTATCAGGGCCGGGGAGCTGTTTTTT
clone size: .; V gene: TRBV7-9; J gene: TRBJ2-3; D gene: TRBD2; CDR3 protein: CASSHPLGGGGTDTQYF; CDR3 DNA: TGTGCCAGCAGCCACCCGCTTGGCGGGGGGGGAACAGATACGCAGTATTTT
clone size: .; V gene: TRBV29-1; J gene: TRBJ2-1; D gene: .; CDR3 protein: CSGGTRTKNEQFF; CDR3 DNA: TGCAGCGGCGGGACGCGCACAAAGAATGAGCAGTTCTTC
clone size: .; V gene: TRBV5-1; J gene: TRBJ2-2; D gene: TRBD1; CDR3 protein: CASSTATGPGELFF; CDR3 DNA: TGCGCCAGCAGCACCGCGACAGGGCCCGGGGAGCTGTTTTTT
clone size: .; V gene: TRBV5-1; J gene: TRBJ2-3; D gene: .; CDR3 protein: CASSLDLGTDTQYF; CDR3 DNA: TGCGCCAGCAGCTTGGACTTGGGCACAGATACGCAGTATTTT
clone size: once; V gene: TRBV10-3; J gene: TRBJ1-5; D gene: TRBD1; CDR3 protein: CAISRQGLSKQPQHF; CDR3 DNA: TGTGCCATCAGCCGACAGGGTTTGTCCAAGCAGCCCCAGCATTTT
clone size: .; V gene: TRBV10-3; J gene: TRBJ2-5; D gene: TRBD1; CDR3 protein: CAISAYQGAEKETQYF; CDR3 DNA: TGTGCCATCAGTGCTTATCAGGGGGCAGAGAAAGAGACCCAGTACTTC
clone size: .; V gene: TRBV7-2; J gene: TRBJ2-5; D gene: .; CDR3 protein: CASSRQRGQETQYF; CDR3 DNA: TGTGCCAGCAGCAGACAACGGGGTCAAGAGACCCAGTACTTC
clone size: .; V gene: TRBV7-2; J gene: TRBJ2-1; D gene: .; CDR3 protein: CASSPRLGSSYNEQFF; CDR3 DNA: TGTGCCAGCAGCCCCAGGCTGGGGAGCTCCTACAATGAGCAGTTCTTC
clone size: .; V gene: TRBV7-9; J gene: TRBJ2-4; D gene: .; CDR3 protein: CASSLNPGETQYF; CDR3 DNA: TGTGCCAGCAGCCTAAACCCGGGAGAGACTCAGTACTTC
clone size: .; V gene: TRBV11-2; J gene: TRBJ2-1; D gene: .; CDR3 protein: CASSSTAGANEQFF; CDR3 DNA: TGTGCCAGCAGCTCGACGGCAGGGGCCAATGAGCAGTTCTTC
clone size: .; V gene: TRBV2; J gene: TRBJ2-5; D gene: .; CDR3 protein: CASSESEAQETQYF; CDR3 DNA: TGTGCCAGCAGTGAGTCCGAGGCCCAAGAGACCCAGTACTTC
clone size: .; V gene: TRBV6-5; J gene: TRBJ2-7; D gene: TRBD2; CDR3 protein: CATHPSGASYEQYF; CDR3 DNA: TGTGCCACCCATCCTAGCGGGGCTTCCTACGAGCAGTACTTC
clone size: .; V gene: TRBV2; J gene: TRBJ1-2; D gene: TRBD1; CDR3 protein: CASAGQEGRGYTF; CDR3 DNA: TGTGCCAGCGCGGGACAGGAGGGAAGGGGCTACACCTTC
clone size: .; V gene: TRBV7-9; J gene: TRBJ2-3; D gene: TRBD1; CDR3 protein: CASSLAGGADTQYF; CDR3 DNA: TGTGCCAGCAGCTTGGCAGGGGGCGCGGATACGCAGTATTTT